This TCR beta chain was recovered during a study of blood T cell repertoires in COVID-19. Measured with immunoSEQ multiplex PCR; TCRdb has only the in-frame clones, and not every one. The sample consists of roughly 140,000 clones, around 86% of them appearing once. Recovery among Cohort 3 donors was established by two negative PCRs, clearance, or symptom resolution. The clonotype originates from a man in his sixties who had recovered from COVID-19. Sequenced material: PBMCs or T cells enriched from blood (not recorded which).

CDR3 bases: TGTGCCAGTAGCACCAACAGGGGAGGGGAGCTGTTTTTT. It specifies CASSTNRGGELFF. This chain connects TRBV19 to TRBJ2-2; 7 bases are a match to TRBD1. V dropped 6 bases and J dropped 8; count of bases not matched to a gene: 6. The CDR3 has 13 amino acids. Germline V gene lookup returns CDR1 LNHDA and CDR2 SQIVND (reference sequence).